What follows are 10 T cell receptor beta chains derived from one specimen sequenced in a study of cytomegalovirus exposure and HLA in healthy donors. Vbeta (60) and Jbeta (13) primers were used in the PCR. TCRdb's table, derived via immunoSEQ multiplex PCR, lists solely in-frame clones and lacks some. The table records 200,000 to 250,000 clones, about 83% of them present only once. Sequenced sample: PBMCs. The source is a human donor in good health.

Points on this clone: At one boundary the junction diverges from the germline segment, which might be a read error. The CDR3 bases are TGTGCTAGCAGCCCGTTTCGGGGACTAGCGTCGGAGCAGTACTTC. It specifies CASSPFRGLASEQYF. This chain connects TRBV7-7 to TRBJ2-7, with 10 bases identical to TRBD2. This CDR3 comprises 15 residues. In germline, CDR1 is SSHAT, CDR2 FNYEAQ (reference sequence).

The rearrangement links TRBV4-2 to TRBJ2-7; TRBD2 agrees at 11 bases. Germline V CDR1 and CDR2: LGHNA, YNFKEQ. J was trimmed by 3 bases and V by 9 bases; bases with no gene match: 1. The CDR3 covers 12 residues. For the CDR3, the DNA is TGTGCCAGTGGACTAGCGGGCTACGAGCAGTACTTC. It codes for CASGLAGYEQYF.

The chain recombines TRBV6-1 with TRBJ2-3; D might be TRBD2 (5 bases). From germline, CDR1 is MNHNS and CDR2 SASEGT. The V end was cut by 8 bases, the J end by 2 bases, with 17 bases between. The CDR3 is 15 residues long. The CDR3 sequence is CASQRAAGNTDTQYF. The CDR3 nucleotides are TGTGCCAGCCAAAGGGCTGCCGGGAACACAGATACGCAGTATTTT.

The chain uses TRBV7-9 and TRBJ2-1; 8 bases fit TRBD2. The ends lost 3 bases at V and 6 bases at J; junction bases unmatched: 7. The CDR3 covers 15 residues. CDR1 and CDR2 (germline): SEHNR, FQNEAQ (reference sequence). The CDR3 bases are TGTGCCAGCAGCTTGAAGCGGGAGCGAGGCAATGAGCAGTTCTTC. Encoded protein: CASSLKRERGNEQFF.

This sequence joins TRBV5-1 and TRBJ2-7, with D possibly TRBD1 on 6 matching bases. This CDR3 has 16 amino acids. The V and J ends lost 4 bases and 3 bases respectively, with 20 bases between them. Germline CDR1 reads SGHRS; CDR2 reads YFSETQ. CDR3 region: CASSTFGTKAGYEQYF. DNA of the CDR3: TGCGCCAGCAGCACCTTCGGGACAAAGGCGGGCTACGAGCAGTACTTC.

The CDR3 loop reads CASSQEAAQGSAQYF. The CDR3 DNA reads as TGCGCCAGCAGCCAAGAGGCGGCACAGGGTTCTGCGCAGTACTTC. This chain links TRBV4-3 with TRBJ2-7; TRBD1 is a possible D gene (6 bases). The length of the CDR3 is 15 residues. CDR1 and CDR2 (germline): LGHNA, YSLEER. Trimming took 0 bases from V and 9 from J, leaving 18 bases between them.

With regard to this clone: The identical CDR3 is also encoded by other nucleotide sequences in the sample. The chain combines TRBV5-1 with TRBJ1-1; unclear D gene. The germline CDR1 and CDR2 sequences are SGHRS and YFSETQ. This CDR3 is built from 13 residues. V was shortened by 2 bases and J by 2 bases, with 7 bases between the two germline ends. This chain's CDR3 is CASSLALNTEAFF. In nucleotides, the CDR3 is TGCGCCAGCAGCTTAGCCCTAAACACTGAAGCTTTCTTT.

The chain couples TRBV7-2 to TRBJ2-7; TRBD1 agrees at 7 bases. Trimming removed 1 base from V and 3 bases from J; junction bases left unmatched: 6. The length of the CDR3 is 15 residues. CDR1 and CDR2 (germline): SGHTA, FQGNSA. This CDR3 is CASSLGAGGNYEQYF. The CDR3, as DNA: TGTGCCAGCAGCTTAGGGGCAGGGGGAAACTACGAGCAGTACTTC. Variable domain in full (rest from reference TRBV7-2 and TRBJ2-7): GAGVSQSPSNKVTEKGKDVELRCDPISGHTALYWYRQSLGQGLEFLIYFQGNSAPDKSGLPSDRFSAERTGGSVSTLTIQRTQQEDSAVYLCASSLGAGGNYEQYFGPGTRLTVT.

The CDR3 DNA sequence: TGTGCCAGCAGCCACCGTAAGCGGGAGTGGGAAGAGACCCAGTACTTC. Its translation is CASSHRKREWEETQYF. This chain uses TRBV7-8 with TRBJ2-5; 8 bases are shared with TRBD2. The V and J ends lost 5 bases and 3 bases, in that order; junction bases with no gene match: 11. Germline CDR1 is SGHVS and CDR2 is FQNEAQ. The CDR3 contains 16 residues.

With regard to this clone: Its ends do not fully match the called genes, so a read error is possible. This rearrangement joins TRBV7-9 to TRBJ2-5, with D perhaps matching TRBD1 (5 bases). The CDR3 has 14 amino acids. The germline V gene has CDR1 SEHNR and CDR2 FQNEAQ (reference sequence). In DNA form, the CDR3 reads TGTTCCAGCAGCCCTTATGGGGCCCAAGAGACCCAGTACTTC. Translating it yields CSSSPYGAQETQYF.